The following is a T cell receptor (beta chain) sequence with its context. Antigen: not known. TCRdb recomputed calls from the 5' RACE reads with MiXCR, one row per CDR3 protein. Here the sample spans 150,000 to 200,000 distinct CDR3 sequences, 9.5% to 11% being singletons. The data were taken from a study of T cells after yellow fever vaccination. Study background: Where fractions had low cell numbers, libraries were prepared from them with the SMART-Seq v4 Ultra Low Input RNA kit.

General observations from the study: Booster samples showed a return of most primary-vaccination clones (around 96% CD4, around 85% CD8).

Trimming left V 4 bases short and J 9 bases short, with 11 bases between. The germline gives CDR1 SGHAT, CDR2 FQNNGV. The CDR3 covers 12 residues. The sample here was CD8+ T cells sorted from PBMCs, taken 15 days after the yellow fever booster vaccination. The clonotype comes from a man aged 18-30 years who received the YFV17D yellow fever vaccine. The chain recombines TRBV11-2 with TRBJ2-3, with D unclear. CDR3: CASSYLFGTQYF. The CDR3 DNA reads TGTGCCAGCAGCTACCTATTCGGGACGCAGTATTTT.